This T cell receptor beta chain was observed in a study of Graves' ophthalmopathy and Graves' hyperthyroidism. In the study overall: Stable hyperthyroidism meant no progression to ophthalmopathy within 18 months of follow-up.

The CDR3 covers 16 residues. J lost 3 bases, V lost 5 bases, and 9 bases had no gene match. Per the germline V gene, CDR1 is SGHAT and CDR2 is FQDESV (reference sequence). Beta-chain TCR CDR3 regions were amplified from RNA transcripts. Second-round multiplex PCR came after a first-round RT-PCR that employed HTBI primers. TCRdb reprocessed the multiplex PCR reads with MiXCR, giving one entry per CDR3 protein. The sample holds some 1.1 million distinct CDR3 sequences, about 40% seen once. Each hyperthyroidism patient was newly diagnosed, with under 2 months' duration, and aged 18 to 65. The chain couples TRBV11-1 to TRBJ2-5, with TRBD2 matching over 10 bases. The clonotype comes from an adult man with Graves' hyperthyroidism. The sequenced material came from peripheral blood or thyroid tissue (not recorded which). The CDR3 reads CASSPWLAGDEETQYF. DNA of the CDR3: TGTGCCAGCAGCCCCTGGCTAGCGGGGGACGAAGAGACCCAGTACTTC.